A selection of T cell receptor beta chains follows, all from one sample in a study of beta chain features in type 1 diabetes. Sequenced by immunoSEQ multiplex PCR; TCRdb stores in-frame clones only, minus some. The data show 250,000 to 350,000 clones, 12% to 15% seen once. Input material: central memory CD4+ T cells from blood. The receptors originated from a young man in good health. Each CDR3 is given with its conserved first and last residue. D genes are given only for firm matches. Clone size is not always given. Where it is, it says once, few, many or a class for expanded clones.

V	size	D	J	DNA	CDR3
TRBV7-9	.	.	TRBJ1-3	TGTGCCAGCAGCTTAGGAAACTCTGGAAACACCATATATTTT	CASSLGNSGNTIYF
TRBV2	few	TRBD2	TRBJ2-3	TGTGCCAGTGGACTAGCGGGGGCCACAGATACGCAGTATTTT	CASGLAGATDTQYF
TRBV6-6	few	.	TRBJ2-4	TGTGCCAGCAGTTATAAGGACATTCAGTACTTC	CASSYKDIQYF
TRBV2	.	.	TRBJ1-2	TGTGCCAACAGTGAAGATCTTACGAGGGGCTACACCTTC	CANSEDLTRGYTF
TRBV6-1	few	.	TRBJ1-2	TGTGCCAGCAGTACAGGGACGGGCTACACCTTC	CASSTGTGYTF
TRBV5-1	few	TRBD2	TRBJ2-7	TGCGCCAGCAGCTTGGCCCGGACTAGCGGATCCTACGAGCAGTACTTC	CASSLARTSGSYEQYF
TRBV21-1	.	.	TRBJ2-1	TGTGCCAGCAGCAAAAGGTTAGCTGGTACTGCGGCGGTCAAGGGAGGCAATGAGCAGTTCTTC	CASSKRLAGTAAVKGGNEQFF
TRBV5-1	.	TRBD2	TRBJ2-3	TGCGCCAGCAGCTTGTCCGGGGGGGACACAGATACGCAGTATTTT	CASSLSGGDTDTQYF
TRBV19	few	.	TRBJ1-5	TGTGCCAGTAGTCTCCTGGATCAGCCCCAGCATTTT	CASSLLDQPQHF
TRBV7-9	.	TRBD1	TRBJ2-3	TGTGCCAGCAGCGATGACAGGGCAGATACGCAGTATTTT	CASSDDRADTQYF
TRBV15	few	.	TRBJ1-3	TGTGCCACCAGCAGAGATCTAGGTGCTGGAAACACCATATATTTT	CATSRDLGAGNTIYF
TRBV15	many	.	TRBJ2-3	TGTGCCACCAGCGACCGACTGGCAGATACGCAGTATTTT	CATSDRLADTQYF
TRBV2	few	TRBD1	TRBJ1-1	TGTGCCAGCAGTATACCGGGACAGGGGAACACTGAAGCTTTCTTT	CASSIPGQGNTEAFF
TRBV5-6	.	.	TRBJ1-5	TGTGCCAGCAGCTTCGGAGCAGGGACGAGCAATCAGCCCCAGCATTTT	CASSFGAGTSNQPQHF
TRBV10-3	few	TRBD1	TRBJ2-3	TGTGCCATCAGTGGGACAGGGATCGATACGCAGTATTTT	CAISGTGIDTQYF
TRBV30	.	.	TRBJ1-1	TGTGCCTGGAGTGTATATCGTCTAGACACTGAAGCTTTCTTT	CAWSVYRLDTEAFF
TRBV4-3	few	.	TRBJ1-5	TGCGCCAGCAGCCAAGACTCAGGGGTAGATCAGCCCCAGCATTTT	CASSQDSGVDQPQHF
TRBV18	.	TRBD1	TRBJ2-7	TGTGCCAGCTCAGCGAGGACAGGGAGAACATCGGAGCAGTACTTC	CASSARTGRTSEQYF
TRBV10-3	.	TRBD1	TRBJ1-1	TGTGCCATCAGTGGAGGGACAGGGGGCTTAGGTGAAGCTTTCTTT	CAISGGTGGLGEAFF
TRBV21-1	.	.	TRBJ2-3	TGTGCCAGCAGCCCAAACCCGAAACAGGCAGAATACACAGATACGCAGTATTTT	CASSPNPKQAEYTDTQYF
TRBV15	.	.	TRBJ1-6	TGTGCCACCAGCAGGGCAGGGACTAATTCACCCCTCCACTTT	CATSRAGTNSPLHF
TRBV19	few	TRBD1	TRBJ2-1	TGTGCCAGTAGAGTCGGGACAGGGGCATTTGATGAGCAGTTCTTC	CASRVGTGAFDEQFF
TRBV23-1	.	.	TRBJ2-3	TGCGCCAGCACAGATACGCAGTATTTT	CASTDTQYF
TRBV5-1	.	TRBD1	TRBJ2-2	TGCGCCAGCAGCTTGGAGGGACAGGGGTCCACCGGGGAGCTGTTTTTT	CASSLEGQGSTGELFF
TRBV11-2	.	TRBD1	TRBJ1-2	TGTGCCAGCAGCTTACAACCGACAGGGGTCACTAACTATGGCTACACCTTC	CASSLQPTGVTNYGYTF
TRBV7-2	.	TRBD1	TRBJ1-4	TGTGCCAGCAGCTCCCGACAGGGACTTGGTTGGGAAAAACTGTTTTTT	CASSSRQGLGWEKLFF
TRBV7-2	.	TRBD2	TRBJ2-1	TGTGCCAGCAGCTCTAGACTAGCGGGGGGGCATGAGCAGTTCTTC	CASSSRLAGGHEQFF
TRBV5-1	.	.	TRBJ2-3	TGCGCCAGCAGCTTGGGTGGGGAACGCACAGATACGCAGTATTTT	CASSLGGERTDTQYF
TRBV4-2	.	.	TRBJ2-1	TGTGCCAGCAGCCAAGATCTACCCGATGAGCAGTTCTTC	CASSQDLPDEQFF
TRBV6-6	.	.	TRBJ1-2	TGTGCCAGCAGTTCGGGCCGTGGCTACACCTTC	CASSSGRGYTF
TRBV7-2	.	TRBD2	TRBJ2-3	TGTGCCAGCAGCTTAGCTTACCCCAGCGGGGGGCATACAGATACGCAGTATTTT	CASSLAYPSGGHTDTQYF
TRBV5-1	few	TRBD1	TRBJ2-3	TGCGCCAGCAGCGCGGACAGGGCACCAGATACGCAGTATTTT	CASSADRAPDTQYF
TRBV7-2	few	TRBD2	TRBJ2-1	TGTGCCAGCAGCTTTGCCAGCGGGGGGACCAATGAGCAGTTCTTC	CASSFASGGTNEQFF
TRBV2	.	.	TRBJ2-7	TGTGCCAGCACCCAGGACATACAGAGCTCCTACGAGCAGTACTTC	CASTQDIQSSYEQYF
TRBV15	few	.	TRBJ2-1	TGTGCCACCAGCAGAGAAGCGGGCAAGTACAATGAGCAGTTCTTC	CATSREAGKYNEQFF
TRBV20-1	few	.	TRBJ2-7	TGCAGTGTCCGGACAGCCTACGAGCAGTACTTC	CSVRTAYEQYF
TRBV7-2	.	TRBD2	TRBJ2-1	TGTGCCAGCAGCAACTCGCCCGAGAGGAGCGGGAGTTACAATGAGCAGTTCTTC	CASSNSPERSGSYNEQFF